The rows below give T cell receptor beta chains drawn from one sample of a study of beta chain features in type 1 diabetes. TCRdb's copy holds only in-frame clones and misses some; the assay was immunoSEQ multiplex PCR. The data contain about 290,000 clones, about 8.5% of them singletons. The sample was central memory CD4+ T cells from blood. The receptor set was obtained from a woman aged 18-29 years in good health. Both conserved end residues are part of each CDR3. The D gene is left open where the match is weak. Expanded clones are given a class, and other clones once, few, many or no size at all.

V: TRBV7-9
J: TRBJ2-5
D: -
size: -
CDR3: CASSLQIETQYF
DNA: TGTGCCAGCAGCCTTCAGATAGAGACCCAGTACTTC

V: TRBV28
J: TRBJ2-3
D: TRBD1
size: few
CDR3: CASWDRASDTQYF
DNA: TGTGCCAGCTGGGACAGGGCATCAGATACGCAGTATTTT

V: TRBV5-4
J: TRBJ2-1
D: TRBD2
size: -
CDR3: CASSLEREAGNEQFF
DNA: TGTGCCAGCAGCTTAGAGCGGGAGGCGGGCAATGAGCAGTTCTTC

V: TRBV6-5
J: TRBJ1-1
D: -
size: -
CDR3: CASSADRGGTEAFF
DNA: TGTGCCAGCAGCGCGGACCGTGGGGGCACTGAAGCTTTCTTT

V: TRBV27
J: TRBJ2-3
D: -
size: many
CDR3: CASSLYFLGAGTGETSTDTQYF
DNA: TGTGCCAGCAGTTTATATTTCTTGGGGGCCGGAACTGGGGAGACTAGCACAGATACGCAGTATTTT

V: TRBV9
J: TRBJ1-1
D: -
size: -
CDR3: CASSPRDMNTEAFF
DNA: TGTGCCAGCAGCCCGAGGGACATGAACACTGAAGCTTTCTTT

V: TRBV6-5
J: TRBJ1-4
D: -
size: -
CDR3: CASTQGGGGEKLFF
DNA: TGTGCCAGCACCCAGGGAGGGGGAGGTGAAAAACTGTTTTTT

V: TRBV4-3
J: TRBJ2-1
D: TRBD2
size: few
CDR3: CASSLDLSGSYNEQFF
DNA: TGCGCCAGCAGCCTAGACCTTAGCGGGAGCTACAATGAGCAGTTCTTC

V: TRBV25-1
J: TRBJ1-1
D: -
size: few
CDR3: CAKKRAFF
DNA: TGTGCTAAGAAAAGAGCTTTCTTT

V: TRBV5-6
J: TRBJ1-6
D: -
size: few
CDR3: CASSPRVGHYNSPLHF
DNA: TGTGCCAGCAGCCCAAGAGTGGGGCATTATAATTCACCCCTCCACTTT

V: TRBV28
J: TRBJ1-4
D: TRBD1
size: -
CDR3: CASSQPRRGLEKLFF
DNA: TGTGCCAGCAGCCAGCCCCGGAGGGGGCTTGAAAAACTGTTTTTT

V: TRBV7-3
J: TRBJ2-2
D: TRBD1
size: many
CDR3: CASSLHGQGASVGTGELFF
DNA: TGTGCCAGCAGCCTCCACGGACAGGGGGCAAGCGTGGGCACCGGGGAGCTGTTTTTT

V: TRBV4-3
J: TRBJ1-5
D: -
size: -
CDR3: CASSQGLRAGQPQHF
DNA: TGCGCCAGCAGCCAGGGGTTAAGAGCGGGTCAGCCCCAGCATTTT

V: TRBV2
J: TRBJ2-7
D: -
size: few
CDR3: CASCPPFEYEQYF
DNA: TGTGCCAGCTGCCCCCCGTTCGAGTACGAGCAGTACTTC

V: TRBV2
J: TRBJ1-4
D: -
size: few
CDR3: CASGDFGEKLFF
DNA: TGTGCCAGCGGGGACTTTGGTGAAAAACTGTTTTTT

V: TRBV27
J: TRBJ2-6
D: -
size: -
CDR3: CASSLGVSPSGANVLTF
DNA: TGTGCCAGCAGTTTAGGGGTCTCACCCTCTGGGGCCAACGTCCTGACTTTC

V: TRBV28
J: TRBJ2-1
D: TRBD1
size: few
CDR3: CASTSGTGYNEQFF
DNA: TGTGCCAGTACATCCGGGACAGGGTACAATGAGCAGTTCTTC

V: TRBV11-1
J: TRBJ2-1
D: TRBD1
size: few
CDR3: CASSLGDRGYNEQFF
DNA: TGTGCCAGCAGCTTAGGGGACAGGGGATACAATGAGCAGTTCTTC

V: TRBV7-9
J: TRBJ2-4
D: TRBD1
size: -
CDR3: CASSLGTGTGPKNIQYF
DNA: TGTGCCAGCAGCTTAGGGACGGGGACAGGGCCCAAAAACATTCAGTACTTC

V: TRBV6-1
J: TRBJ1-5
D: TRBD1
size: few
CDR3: CASSPGQGASQPQHF
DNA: TGTGCCAGCAGCCCGGGACAGGGGGCGAGTCAGCCCCAGCATTTT

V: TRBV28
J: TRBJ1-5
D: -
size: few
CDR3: CASSPLAGGNQPQHF
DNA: TGTGCCAGCAGTCCCCTAGCGGGGGGAAATCAGCCCCAGCATTTT

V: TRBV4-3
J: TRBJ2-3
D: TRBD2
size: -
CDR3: CASSPRGGSTDTQYF
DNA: TGCGCCAGCAGCCCGCGGGGGGGTAGCACAGATACGCAGTATTTT

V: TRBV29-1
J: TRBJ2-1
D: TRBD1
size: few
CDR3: CSGSDRGRGNEQFF
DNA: TGCAGCGGGAGCGACAGGGGGCGCGGGAATGAGCAGTTCTTC

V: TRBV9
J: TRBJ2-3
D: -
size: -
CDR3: CASSQRSRGRTDTQYF
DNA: TGTGCCAGCAGCCAAAGGTCCCGGGGGAGGACAGATACGCAGTATTTT

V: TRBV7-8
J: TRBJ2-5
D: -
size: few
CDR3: CASSLGESETQYF
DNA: TGTGCCAGCAGCTTAGGGGAATCAGAGACCCAGTACTTC

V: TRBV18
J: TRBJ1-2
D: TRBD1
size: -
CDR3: CASSPPDRGRSNYGYTF
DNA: TGTGCCAGCTCACCACCGGACAGGGGGCGAAGTAACTATGGCTACACCTTC

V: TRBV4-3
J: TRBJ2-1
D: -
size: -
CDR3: CASSQEGAYNEQFF
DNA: TGCGCCAGCAGCCAAGAAGGGGCCTACAATGAGCAGTTCTTC

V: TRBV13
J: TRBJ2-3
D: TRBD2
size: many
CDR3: CASSLLAGGLTDTQYF
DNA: TGTGCCAGCAGCTTACTAGCGGGGGGCCTCACAGATACGCAGTATTTT